The rows below give T cell receptor beta chains drawn from one sample of a study of T cells in Graves' hyperthyroidism and ophthalmopathy. MiXCR, applied by TCRdb to the multiplex PCR reads, yields one record per CDR3 protein. Of about 410,000 distinct CDR3 sequences in the sample, around 13% were seen once. Sequenced input: blood. These receptors all come from a young woman with Graves' ophthalmopathy. Both conserved end residues are part of each CDR3. Fields, in order: CDR3 protein, CDR3 DNA, clone size, J gene, V gene, D gene. The D gene is left open where the match is weak. Clone size is not always given. Where it is, it says once, few, many or a class for expanded clones.

CDR3aa: CASSRDGTHTDTQYF; CDR3nt: TGTGCCAGCAGTCGGGACGGAACACACACAGATACGCAGTATTTT; abundance: many; j_gene: TRBJ2-3; v_gene: TRBV2; d_gene: -
CDR3aa: CASSLVIRPDNEQFF; CDR3nt: TGTGCCAGCAGTTTAGTTATACGGCCAGACAATGAGCAGTTCTTC; abundance: -; j_gene: TRBJ2-1; v_gene: TRBV27; d_gene: -
CDR3aa: CASSFPDSNQPQHF; CDR3nt: TGTGCCAGCAGTTTCCCGGACAGCAATCAGCCCCAGCATTTT; abundance: many; j_gene: TRBJ1-5; v_gene: TRBV12-3/TRBV12-4; d_gene: -
CDR3aa: CASSFQGETGYTF; CDR3nt: TGCGCCAGCAGCTTCCAGGGTGAAACTGGCTACACCTTC; abundance: many; j_gene: TRBJ1-2; v_gene: TRBV5-1; d_gene: -
CDR3aa: CASSEWGTGGSYNEQFF; CDR3nt: TGTGCCAGCAGTGAATGGGGGACAGGGGGCTCCTACAATGAGCAGTTCTTC; abundance: -; j_gene: TRBJ2-1; v_gene: TRBV2; d_gene: TRBD1
CDR3aa: CASSLSPVGSTYEQYF; CDR3nt: TGTGCCAGCAGTTTAAGCCCCGTTGGCAGTACCTACGAGCAGTACTTC; abundance: many; j_gene: TRBJ2-7; v_gene: TRBV12-3/TRBV12-4; d_gene: -
CDR3aa: CASSLGTGIGYTF; CDR3nt: TGTGCCAGCAGCTTAGGGACAGGCATAGGCTACACCTTC; abundance: many; j_gene: TRBJ1-2; v_gene: TRBV7-9; d_gene: TRBD1
CDR3aa: CASSQAGGSQYF; CDR3nt: TGTGCCAGCAGCCAGGCGGGGGGGTCTCAGTATTTT; abundance: -; j_gene: TRBJ2-3; v_gene: TRBV3-1; d_gene: TRBD2
CDR3aa: CAKKKGGTYEQYF; CDR3nt: TGTGCCAAAAAGAAGGGGGGCACCTACGAGCAGTACTTC; abundance: few; j_gene: TRBJ2-7; v_gene: TRBV5-6; d_gene: -
CDR3aa: CASSTGTLGANVLTF; CDR3nt: TGTGCCAGCAGCACGGGCACTCTGGGGGCCAACGTCCTGACTTTC; abundance: -; j_gene: TRBJ2-6; v_gene: TRBV9; d_gene: -
CDR3aa: CAWSQGTDEKLFF; CDR3nt: TGTGCCTGGAGTCAAGGTACCGATGAAAAACTGTTTTTT; abundance: many; j_gene: TRBJ1-4; v_gene: TRBV30; d_gene: -
CDR3aa: CASLGTMERVTDTQYF; CDR3nt: TGTGCCAGTCTAGGGACAATGGAAAGGGTGACAGATACGCAGTATTTT; abundance: many; j_gene: TRBJ2-3; v_gene: TRBV6-1; d_gene: -
CDR3aa: CASSPPTKVAFF; CDR3nt: TGTGCCAGCAGCCCCCCGACCAAGGTGGCTTTCTTT; abundance: -; j_gene: TRBJ1-1; v_gene: TRBV14; d_gene: -
CDR3aa: CAWSRLNEQFF; CDR3nt: TGTGCCTGGAGTCGCCTCAATGAGCAGTTCTTC; abundance: many; j_gene: TRBJ2-1; v_gene: TRBV30; d_gene: -
CDR3aa: CASRGTGDGYTF; CDR3nt: TGTGCCAGCAGGGGGACAGGGGATGGCTACACCTTC; abundance: many; j_gene: TRBJ1-2; v_gene: TRBV2; d_gene: TRBD1
CDR3aa: CASSPGTGPWEQFF; CDR3nt: TGTGCCAGCAGTCCCGGGACAGGGCCCTGGGAGCAGTTCTTC; abundance: many; j_gene: TRBJ2-1; v_gene: TRBV6-1; d_gene: TRBD1
CDR3aa: CASSQDGQVKGGELFF; CDR3nt: TGTGCCAGCAGCCAAGATGGGCAGGTGAAGGGCGGGGAGCTGTTTTTT; abundance: many; j_gene: TRBJ2-2; v_gene: TRBV3-1; d_gene: -
CDR3aa: CASSLEQGDTQYF; CDR3nt: TGTGCCAGCAGCTTAGAACAGGGGGATACGCAGTATTTT; abundance: many; j_gene: TRBJ2-3; v_gene: TRBV7-9; d_gene: TRBD1
CDR3aa: CSARGGGFTDTQYF; CDR3nt: TGCAGTGCTAGAGGGGGTGGCTTCACAGATACGCAGTATTTT; abundance: many; j_gene: TRBJ2-3; v_gene: TRBV20-1; d_gene: -
CDR3aa: CATSREPGGPGPQHF; CDR3nt: TGTGCCACCAGCAGAGAACCAGGGGGCCCGGGGCCCCAGCATTTT; abundance: -; j_gene: TRBJ1-5; v_gene: TRBV15; d_gene: TRBD1
CDR3aa: CASSWNPSTDTQYF; CDR3nt: TGTGCCAGCAGCTGGAACCCTAGCACAGATACGCAGTATTTT; abundance: many; j_gene: TRBJ2-3; v_gene: TRBV5-6; d_gene: -
CDR3aa: CASSPHVGGSTDTQYF; CDR3nt: TGTGCCAGCAGCCCCCATGTTGGGGGAAGCACAGATACGCAGTATTTT; abundance: many; j_gene: TRBJ2-3; v_gene: TRBV3-1; d_gene: -
CDR3aa: CSARDPLGTANYGYTF; CDR3nt: TGCAGTGCTAGAGATCCTTTGGGGACAGCGAACTATGGCTACACCTTC; abundance: many; j_gene: TRBJ1-2; v_gene: TRBV20-1; d_gene: TRBD1
CDR3aa: CASSQHFYRAGIGGYGYTF; CDR3nt: TGCGCCAGCAGCCAACATTTCTATCGGGCTGGGATTGGTGGATATGGCTACACCTTC; abundance: -; j_gene: TRBJ1-2; v_gene: TRBV4-1; d_gene: -
CDR3aa: CSAPRGPDREKLFF; CDR3nt: TGCAGTGCTCCCAGGGGGCCCGATCGGGAAAAACTGTTTTTT; abundance: many; j_gene: TRBJ1-4; v_gene: TRBV20-1; d_gene: TRBD1
CDR3aa: CASSRKRGRADTQYF; CDR3nt: TGTGCCAGCAGTCGAAAGCGGGGGCGCGCAGATACGCAGTATTTT; abundance: few; j_gene: TRBJ2-3; v_gene: TRBV7-2; d_gene: TRBD2
CDR3aa: CASIGGNTEAFF; CDR3nt: TGTGCCAGCATAGGGGGGAACACTGAAGCTTTCTTT; abundance: many; j_gene: TRBJ1-1; v_gene: TRBV6-2/TRBV6-3; d_gene: -
CDR3aa: CASSAGTAGNTIYF; CDR3nt: TGTGCCAGCAGCGCCGGGACAGCCGGAAACACCATATATTTT; abundance: many; j_gene: TRBJ1-3; v_gene: TRBV9; d_gene: TRBD1
CDR3aa: CAWSVSRTGASNQPQHF; CDR3nt: TGTGCCTGGAGTGTATCCCGGACAGGGGCTAGCAATCAGCCCCAGCATTTT; abundance: -; j_gene: TRBJ1-5; v_gene: TRBV30; d_gene: TRBD1
CDR3aa: CASSMLTGPLPERNTEAFF; CDR3nt: TGTGCCAGTAGTATGCTCACCGGGCCCCTTCCTGAGAGGAACACTGAAGCTTTCTTT; abundance: -; j_gene: TRBJ1-1; v_gene: TRBV19; d_gene: -
CDR3aa: CASSARDRSLAGNTIYF; CDR3nt: TGTGCCAGCAGTGCCCGGGACAGGTCCCTGGCTGGAAACACCATATATTTT; abundance: -; j_gene: TRBJ1-3; v_gene: TRBV6-2/TRBV6-3; d_gene: TRBD1
CDR3aa: CASSLEGGRETQYF; CDR3nt: TGTGCCAGCAGTTTAGAGGGGGGCAGGGAGACCCAGTACTTC; abundance: many; j_gene: TRBJ2-5; v_gene: TRBV12-3/TRBV12-4; d_gene: -
CDR3aa: CASSAGTANQPQHF; CDR3nt: TGTGCCAGCAGCGCCGGGACAGCTAATCAGCCCCAGCATTTT; abundance: few; j_gene: TRBJ1-5; v_gene: TRBV5-5; d_gene: TRBD1
CDR3aa: CASSSGLNQPQHF; CDR3nt: TGTGCCAGCAGCTCGGGCCTCAATCAGCCCCAGCATTTT; abundance: few; j_gene: TRBJ1-5; v_gene: TRBV7-9; d_gene: -
CDR3aa: CASSWGAGRCGYTF; CDR3nt: TGTGCCAGCAGTTGGGGGGCGGGAAGATGTGGCTACACCTTC; abundance: -; j_gene: TRBJ1-2; v_gene: TRBV6-1; d_gene: -
CDR3aa: CATSRDRGPNYGYTF; CDR3nt: TGTGCCACCAGCAGAGATAGGGGACCTAACTATGGCTACACCTTC; abundance: few; j_gene: TRBJ1-2; v_gene: TRBV15; d_gene: -
CDR3aa: CASSVGGTGGLEQFF; CDR3nt: TGTGCCAGCAGCGTAGGGGGGACAGGGGGCCTTGAGCAGTTCTTC; abundance: -; j_gene: TRBJ2-1; v_gene: TRBV7-2; d_gene: TRBD1
CDR3aa: CASSLGASGGSPLSNEQFF; CDR3nt: TGTGCCAGCAGCTTGGGGGCTAGCGGGGGTAGCCCTCTCTCCAATGAGCAGTTCTTC; abundance: -; j_gene: TRBJ2-1; v_gene: TRBV13; d_gene: TRBD2
CDR3aa: CASSLRGGYRGHEQYF; CDR3nt: TGTGCCAGCAGTTTAAGGGGGGGGTACAGGGGCCACGAGCAGTACTTC; abundance: many; j_gene: TRBJ2-7; v_gene: TRBV28; d_gene: -
CDR3aa: CASSSGGRGGTDTQYF; CDR3nt: TGTGCCAGCAGTAGCGGGGGAAGGGGTGGCACAGATACGCAGTATTTT; abundance: many; j_gene: TRBJ2-3; v_gene: TRBV7-2; d_gene: TRBD2
CDR3aa: CASSLEASREQYF; CDR3nt: TGCGCCAGCAGCTTGGAGGCGTCCCGGGAGCAGTACTTC; abundance: many; j_gene: TRBJ2-7; v_gene: TRBV5-1; d_gene: -
CDR3aa: CASSYSDISGSGEQYF; CDR3nt: TGTGCCAGCAGTTACTCGGACATCTCTGGGTCAGGCGAGCAGTACTTC; abundance: many; j_gene: TRBJ2-7; v_gene: TRBV6-5; d_gene: -
CDR3aa: CATSDPGRTYGYTF; CDR3nt: TGTGCCACCAGTGACCCAGGACGGACCTATGGCTACACCTTC; abundance: many; j_gene: TRBJ1-2; v_gene: TRBV24-1; d_gene: -
CDR3aa: CASISFSSGLSNQPQHF; CDR3nt: TGTGCCAGTATTTCGTTTTCATCAGGGTTGAGCAATCAGCCCCAGCATTTT; abundance: -; j_gene: TRBJ1-5; v_gene: TRBV19; d_gene: -
CDR3aa: CASSARTGSYGYTF; CDR3nt: TGTGCCAGCAGCGCCCGAACAGGATCCTATGGCTACACCTTC; abundance: -; j_gene: TRBJ1-2; v_gene: TRBV9; d_gene: -
CDR3aa: CASSARQITTDTQYF; CDR3nt: TGTGCCAGCAGTGCAAGACAGATTACCACAGATACGCAGTATTTT; abundance: many; j_gene: TRBJ2-3; v_gene: TRBV27; d_gene: -
CDR3aa: CASSAQLNTEAFF; CDR3nt: TGTGCCAGCAGTGCCCAACTGAACACTGAAGCTTTCTTT; abundance: many; j_gene: TRBJ1-1; v_gene: TRBV2; d_gene: -
CDR3aa: CASSSRAGGKGAISGEQYF; CDR3nt: TGTGCCAGCAGCTCGCGGGCAGGGGGTAAGGGAGCGATAAGTGGAGAGCAGTACTTC; abundance: few; j_gene: TRBJ2-7; v_gene: TRBV5-6; d_gene: TRBD1
CDR3aa: CASSIIRVGSNQPQHF; CDR3nt: TGTGCCAGTAGTATAATTCGGGTCGGTAGCAATCAGCCCCAGCATTTT; abundance: -; j_gene: TRBJ1-5; v_gene: TRBV19; d_gene: -
CDR3aa: CSVAERTSGGAGLYF; CDR3nt: TGCAGCGTAGCAGAGCGGACTAGCGGGGGGGCCGGTCTGTACTTC; abundance: few; j_gene: TRBJ2-5; v_gene: TRBV29-1; d_gene: TRBD2
CDR3aa: CSAGEGSFYEQYF; CDR3nt: TGCAGTGCTGGGGAGGGATCGTTTTACGAGCAGTACTTC; abundance: few; j_gene: TRBJ2-7; v_gene: TRBV20-1; d_gene: TRBD2
CDR3aa: CSASAGGDTEAFF; CDR3nt: TGCAGTGCTAGCGCCGGGGGGGACACTGAAGCTTTCTTT; abundance: many; j_gene: TRBJ1-1; v_gene: TRBV20-1; d_gene: -
CDR3aa: CASRRPGQNYGYTF; CDR3nt: TGTGCCAGCAGACGTCCGGGACAGAACTATGGCTACACCTTC; abundance: many; j_gene: TRBJ1-2; v_gene: TRBV12-3/TRBV12-4; d_gene: TRBD1
CDR3aa: CASRTGGRGHGYTF; CDR3nt: TGTGCCAGCCGAACGGGAGGGAGGGGGCATGGCTACACCTTC; abundance: -; j_gene: TRBJ1-2; v_gene: TRBV27; d_gene: TRBD1
CDR3aa: CASSEGSNSGNTIYF; CDR3nt: TGTGCCAGCAGCGAGGGGAGTAACTCTGGAAACACCATATATTTT; abundance: few; j_gene: TRBJ1-3; v_gene: TRBV9; d_gene: -
CDR3aa: CASQASRLALHF; CDR3nt: TGTGCCAGCCAAGCGTCCCGATTAGCCCTCCACTTT; abundance: many; j_gene: TRBJ1-6; v_gene: TRBV28; d_gene: -
CDR3aa: CASSSRDPGREQYF; CDR3nt: TGCGCCAGCAGCTCCCGGGACCCCGGGAGGGAGCAGTACTTC; abundance: many; j_gene: TRBJ2-7; v_gene: TRBV5-1; d_gene: TRBD2
CDR3aa: CASSQATRGPKRGGEQFF; CDR3nt: TGCGCCAGCAGCCAAGCTACCCGGGGCCCGAAGCGGGGGGGCGAGCAGTTCTTC; abundance: many; j_gene: TRBJ2-1; v_gene: TRBV4-1; d_gene: TRBD2
CDR3aa: CASRVEGRSYEQYF; CDR3nt: TGTGCCAGCAGGGTAGAGGGGCGCTCCTACGAGCAGTACTTC; abundance: many; j_gene: TRBJ2-7; v_gene: TRBV28; d_gene: -
CDR3aa: CASSPGGENYGYTF; CDR3nt: TGTGCCAGCAGCCCGGGCGGGGAGAACTATGGCTACACCTTC; abundance: -; j_gene: TRBJ1-2; v_gene: TRBV6-1; d_gene: -